These T cell receptor beta chains were read from a single sample in a study of blood T cell repertoires in COVID-19. Sequencing used immunoSEQ multiplex PCR; TCRdb keeps in-frame clones, though not all of them. The table lists over 80,000 clones, 86% of them singletons, with 9% to 12% in the top ten. Sequences were obtained from peripheral blood. All receptors come from a man aged 50 to 59 with acute or convalescent COVID-19. Each CDR3 is given with its conserved first and last residue. D genes are given only for firm matches. Size is stated for part of the rows, as once, few or many counts, or as a class when the clone is expanded.

clone_size	v_call	d_call	j_call	cdr3_aa	cdr3_nt
.	TRBV7-9	TRBD1	TRBJ1-4	CASSLGTGANEKLFF	TGTGCCAGCAGCTTAGGGACAGGGGCTAATGAAAAACTGTTTTTT
.	TRBV18	.	TRBJ2-5	CASSEDRSETQYF	TGTGCCAGCTCGGAGGATCGCAGTGAGACCCAGTACTTC
.	TRBV5-1	TRBD1	TRBJ2-1	CASSFGDSNYNEQFF	TGCGCCAGCAGCTTTGGGGACAGCAACTACAATGAGCAGTTCTTC
once	TRBV6-5	TRBD1	TRBJ1-4	CASMGDSDFNEKLFF	TGTGCCAGCATGGGGGACAGCGATTTTAATGAAAAACTGTTTTTT
.	TRBV24-1	TRBD1	TRBJ2-5	CATSDSDRAETQYF	TGTGCCACCAGTGATTCCGACAGGGCGGAGACCCAGTACTTC
few	TRBV14	.	TRBJ2-7	CASSQDPGLPNSYEQYF	TGTGCCAGCAGCCAAGATCCGGGTCTCCCCAATAGCTACGAGCAGTACTTC
once	TRBV27	.	TRBJ2-5	CASSSAVRETQYF	TGTGCCAGCAGTTCGGCGGTCCGAGAGACCCAGTACTTC
.	TRBV27	TRBD2	TRBJ2-6	CASRSLAGEPGANVLTF	TGTGCCAGCAGGTCTCTAGCGGGAGAACCTGGGGCCAACGTCCTGACTTTC
.	TRBV5-1	TRBD1	TRBJ2-1	CASSLVGDSSYNEQFF	TGCGCCAGCAGCTTGGTAGGGGACAGCTCCTACAATGAGCAGTTCTTC
.	TRBV3-1/TRBV3-2	.	TRBJ1-2	CASSPLSPFNYGYTF	TGTGCCAGCAGTCCCTTGTCTCCTTTTAACTATGGCTACACCTTC
.	TRBV7-9	TRBD2	TRBJ2-7	CASSPLSGGAYEQYF	TGTGCCAGCAGCCCTCTATCGGGAGGCGCCTACGAGCAGTACTTC
.	TRBV19	.	TRBJ1-5	CASRKQSGVTGNQPQHF	TGTGCCAGTAGAAAGCAATCGGGGGTTACCGGCAATCAGCCCCAGCATTTT
.	TRBV5-4	TRBD1	TRBJ2-5	CASSLGGTGSETQYF	TGTGCCAGCAGCTTGGGAGGGACAGGGTCAGAGACCCAGTACTTC
.	TRBV28	.	TRBJ1-2	CASSLGLGMARANYGYTF	TGTGCCAGCAGTTTAGGATTAGGTATGGCTAGAGCTAACTATGGCTACACCTTC
.	TRBV7-9	.	TRBJ2-7	CASEGRSYEQYF	TGTGCCAGCGAGGGCCGCTCCTACGAGCAGTACTTC
.	TRBV11-2	.	TRBJ2-1	CASRATSRSSYNEQFF	TGTGCCAGCAGGGCTACTAGCAGGAGCTCCTACAATGAGCAGTTCTTC
.	TRBV2	.	TRBJ1-3	CASSERRGGNTIYF	TGTGCCAGCAGTGAGCGGCGGGGAGGAAACACCATATATTTT
.	TRBV7-7	TRBD1	TRBJ2-1	CASRKDRGSNNEQFF	TGTGCCAGCAGGAAGGACAGGGGAAGCAACAATGAGCAGTTCTTC
once	TRBV5-1	.	TRBJ2-3	CASRASAATGTDTQYF	TGCGCCAGCCGGGCTAGCGCCGCGACTGGCACAGATACGCAGTATTTT
.	TRBV12-5	TRBD2	TRBJ2-7	CASGLSSSGRPRDEQYF	TGTGCTAGTGGTTTGTCCTCTAGCGGGAGGCCTCGGGACGAGCAGTACTTC
.	TRBV27	TRBD1	TRBJ2-7	CASSRRQGQSSYEQYF	TGTGCCAGCAGTCGACGACAGGGCCAAAGCTCCTACGAGCAGTACTTC
few	TRBV18	.	TRBJ2-7	CASSRVLGGQVDEQYF	TGTGCCAGCTCACGGGTCTTGGGGGGTCAGGTCGACGAGCAGTACTTC
.	TRBV27	.	TRBJ2-1	CASTGSYNEQFF	TGTGCCAGCACGGGCTCCTACAATGAGCAGTTCTTC
.	TRBV28	.	TRBJ1-2	CASRAAYGYTF	TGTGCCAGCAGGGCAGCGTATGGCTACACCTTC
.	TRBV18	.	TRBJ1-1	CASSEVRSNTEAFF	TGTGCCAGCTCAGAAGTGAGATCGAACACTGAAGCTTTCTTT
.	TRBV18	.	TRBJ1-1	CASSSGLIRAGTEAFF	TGTGCCAGCTCTTCTGGCCTCATCAGGGCAGGGACTGAAGCTTTCTTT
.	TRBV7-9	.	TRBJ2-5	CASRGDNQETQYF	TGTGCCAGCAGGGGGGACAACCAAGAGACCCAGTACTTC
.	TRBV11-1	TRBD1	TRBJ1-2	CASSPSGTGYGYTF	TGTGCCAGCAGCCCATCCGGGACAGGGTATGGCTACACCTTC
.	TRBV9	.	TRBJ1-2	CASSVFRAPERSGYTF	TGTGCCAGCAGCGTATTTCGGGCCCCGGAGCGGTCTGGCTACACCTTC
.	TRBV9	.	TRBJ2-3	CASAGGLSTQDTQYF	TGTGCCAGCGCCGGCGGACTCTCTACACAAGATACGCAGTATTTT
.	TRBV10-2	TRBD2	TRBJ2-7	CASVSGRASYEQYF	TGCGCCAGCGTAAGCGGGAGGGCATCCTACGAGCAGTACTTC
.	TRBV5-1	.	TRBJ2-7	CASSLRRSSYEQYF	TGCGCCAGCAGCTTAAGGAGATCATCCTACGAGCAGTACTTC
.	TRBV5-1	.	TRBJ2-1	CASSLELSSSYNEQFF	TGCGCCAGCAGCTTGGAGCTGTCGAGCTCCTACAATGAGCAGTTCTTC
once	TRBV30	.	TRBJ2-7	CAWSWYQVVEAYEQYF	TGTGCCTGGAGTTGGTATCAGGTGGTAGAAGCCTACGAGCAGTACTTC
.	TRBV18	.	TRBJ2-3	CASSPFAGGTDTQYF	TGTGCCAGCTCACCATTTGCGGGTGGCACAGATACGCAGTATTTT
once	TRBV6-5	.	TRBJ2-2	CASSSSPKAAGGELFF	TGTGCCAGCAGTTCGAGCCCCAAGGCGGCGGGCGGGGAGCTGTTTTTT
.	TRBV6-2/TRBV6-3	.	TRBJ1-2	CASSGPPRTGNYGYTF	TGTGCCAGCAGTGGTCCCCCCCGGACGGGAAACTATGGCTACACCTTC
.	TRBV28	.	TRBJ2-7	CASSLLRYITSVKDYEQYF	TGTGCCAGCAGTCTCCTGCGATACATCACGAGCGTCAAGGACTACGAGCAGTACTTC
.	TRBV10-3	TRBD2	TRBJ2-5	CAISDPGPGLAGGPSGETQYF	TGTGCCATCAGTGATCCCGGACCGGGACTAGCGGGAGGGCCGAGTGGGGAGACCCAGTACTTC
.	TRBV5-1	.	TRBJ1-2	CASSLGRGNYGYTF	TGCGCCAGCAGCTTGGGCAGGGGCAACTATGGCTACACCTTC
.	TRBV5-4	TRBD2	TRBJ2-5	CASSFRSGSSKTQYF	TGTGCCAGCAGCTTTCGGAGCGGGAGTTCGAAGACCCAGTACTTC
.	TRBV27	TRBD1	TRBJ1-2	CASSLRDRPNYGYTF	TGTGCCAGCAGTCTCCGGGACAGGCCCAACTATGGCTACACCTTC
.	TRBV1	.	TRBJ1-5	CTSSQDRRGDQPQHF	TGCACCAGCAGCCAGGACAGGCGAGGGGATCAGCCCCAGCATTTT
.	TRBV14	.	TRBJ1-2	CAGSPQLNYGYTF	TGTGCCGGCAGCCCACAGCTAAACTATGGCTACACCTTC
.	TRBV2	TRBD1	TRBJ1-5	CASREQGKGNQPQHF	TGTGCCAGCAGAGAACAGGGGAAGGGCAATCAGCCCCAGCATTTT
once	TRBV24-1	.	TRBJ2-1	CATASGSYNEQFF	TGTGCCACCGCATCAGGGTCCTACAATGAGCAGTTCTTC
.	TRBV6-5	.	TRBJ1-2	CASSSPNYGYTF	TGTGCCAGCAGCTCCCCTAACTATGGCTACACCTTC